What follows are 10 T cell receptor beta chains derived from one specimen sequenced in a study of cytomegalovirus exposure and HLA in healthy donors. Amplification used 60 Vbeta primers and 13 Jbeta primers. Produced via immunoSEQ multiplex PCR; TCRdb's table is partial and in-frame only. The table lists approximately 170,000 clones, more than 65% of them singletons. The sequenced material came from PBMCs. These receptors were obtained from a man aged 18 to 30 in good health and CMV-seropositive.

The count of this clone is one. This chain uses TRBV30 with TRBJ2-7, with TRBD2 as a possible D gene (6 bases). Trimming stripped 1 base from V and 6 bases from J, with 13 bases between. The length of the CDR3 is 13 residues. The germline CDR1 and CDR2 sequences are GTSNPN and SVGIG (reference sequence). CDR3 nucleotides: TGTGCCTGGAGTGGCGGGACGCAAGGCGAGCAGTACTTC. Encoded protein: CAWSGGTQGEQYF.

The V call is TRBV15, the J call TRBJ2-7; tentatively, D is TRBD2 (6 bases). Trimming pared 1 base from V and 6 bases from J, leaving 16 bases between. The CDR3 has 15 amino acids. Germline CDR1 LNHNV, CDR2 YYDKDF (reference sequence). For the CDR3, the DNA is TGTGCCACCAGCAGAGTGGGGGGTTCGTACTCCGAGCAGTACTTC. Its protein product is CATSRVGGSYSEQYF.

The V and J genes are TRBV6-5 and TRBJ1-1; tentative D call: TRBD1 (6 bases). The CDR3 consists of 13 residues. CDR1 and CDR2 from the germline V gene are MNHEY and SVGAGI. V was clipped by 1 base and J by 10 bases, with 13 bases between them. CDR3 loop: CASSYYRGGVAFF. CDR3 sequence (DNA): TGTGCCAGCAGTTACTATCGAGGGGGAGTAGCTTTCTTT.

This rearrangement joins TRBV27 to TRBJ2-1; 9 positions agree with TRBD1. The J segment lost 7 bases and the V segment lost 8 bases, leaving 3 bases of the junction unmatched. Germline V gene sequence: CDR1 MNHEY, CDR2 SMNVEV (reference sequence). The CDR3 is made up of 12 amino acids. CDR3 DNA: TGTGCCAGCGGACAGGGGAAAAATGAGCAGTTCTTC. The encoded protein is CASGQGKNEQFF.

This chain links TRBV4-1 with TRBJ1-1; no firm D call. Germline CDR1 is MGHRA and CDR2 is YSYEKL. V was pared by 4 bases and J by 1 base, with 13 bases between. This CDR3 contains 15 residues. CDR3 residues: CASSLLRRANTEAFF. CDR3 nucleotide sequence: TGCGCCAGCAGCCTTTTGCGGAGGGCGAACACTGAAGCTTTCTTT.

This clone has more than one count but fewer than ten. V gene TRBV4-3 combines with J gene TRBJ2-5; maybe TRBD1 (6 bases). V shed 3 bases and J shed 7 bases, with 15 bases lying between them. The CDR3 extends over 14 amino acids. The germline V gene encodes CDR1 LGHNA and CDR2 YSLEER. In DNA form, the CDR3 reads TGCGCCAGCAGCCAGACGGACAGAGCAAGGACCCAGTACTTC. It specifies CASSQTDRARTQYF.

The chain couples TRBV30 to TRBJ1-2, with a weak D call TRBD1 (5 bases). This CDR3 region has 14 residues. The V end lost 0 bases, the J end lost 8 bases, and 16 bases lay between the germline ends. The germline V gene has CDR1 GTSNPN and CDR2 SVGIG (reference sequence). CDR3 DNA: TGTGCCTGGAGTGTAGGGGCAGGTCAAGGCGGCTACACCTTC. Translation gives CAWSVGAGQGGYTF.

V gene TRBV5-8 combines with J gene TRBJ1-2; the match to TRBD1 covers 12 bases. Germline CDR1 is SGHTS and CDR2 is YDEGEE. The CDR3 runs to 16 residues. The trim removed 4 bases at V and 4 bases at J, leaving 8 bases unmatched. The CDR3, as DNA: TGTGCCAGCAGCGCGGGACAGGGGGCCCTCCTCTATGGCTACACCTTC. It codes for CASSAGQGALLYGYTF.

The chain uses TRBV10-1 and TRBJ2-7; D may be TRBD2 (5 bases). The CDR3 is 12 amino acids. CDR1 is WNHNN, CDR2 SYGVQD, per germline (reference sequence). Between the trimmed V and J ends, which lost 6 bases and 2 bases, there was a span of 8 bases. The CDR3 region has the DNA TGCGCCAGCAGCCTCGGGGCCTACGAGCAGTACTTC. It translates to CASSLGAYEQYF.

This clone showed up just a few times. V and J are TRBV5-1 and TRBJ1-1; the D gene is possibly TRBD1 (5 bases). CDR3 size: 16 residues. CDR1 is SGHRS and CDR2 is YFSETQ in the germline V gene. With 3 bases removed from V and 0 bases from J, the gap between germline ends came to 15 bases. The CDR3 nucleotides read TGCGCCAGCAGCTGGGGGGTTATGAATATGAACACTGAAGCTTTCTTT. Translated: CASSWGVMNMNTEAFF. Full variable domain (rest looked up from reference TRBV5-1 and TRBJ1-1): KAGVTQTPRYLIKTRGQQVTLSCSPISGHRSVSWYQQTPGQGLQFLFEYFSETQRNKGNFPGRFSGRQFSNSRSEMNVSTLELGDSALYLCASSWGVMNMNTEAFFGQGTRLTVV.